A single sample is the source of the 32 T cell receptor beta chains below, sequenced in a study of beta chain features in type 1 diabetes. The study reverse transcribed the entire isolated RNA, so it sequenced expressed TCRB transcripts. Data came from immunoSEQ multiplex PCR; TCRdb stores just in-frame clones and leaves some out. The sample yields 250,000 to 350,000 clones, 13% to 15% seen once. Sequenced material: central memory CD4+ T cells from blood. The receptor source for this set is a man aged 25-45 years in good health.

This clone was observed a few times. J is TRBJ1-2 and V is TRBV13; no definite D call. The V gene lost 0 bases and the J gene lost 4 bases, with 9 bases spanning the gap. The CDR3 has 14 amino acids. From germline, CDR1 is PRHDT and CDR2 FYEKMQ (reference sequence). This CDR3 is CASSLGGPRYGYTF. Written as DNA, the CDR3 is TGTGCCAGCAGCTTAGGCGGACCACGCTATGGCTACACCTTC. Drawing the rest from reference TRBV13 and TRBJ1-2, the complete variable domain is AAGVIQSPRHLIKEKRETATLKCYPIPRHDTVYWYQQGPGQDPQFLISFYEKMQSDKGSIPDRFSAQQFSDYHSELNMSSLELGDSALYFCASSLGGPRYGYTFGSGTRLTVV.

This clone has ten or more counts. Distinct nucleotide sequences in the sample also encode this CDR3. The chain uses TRBV7-2 and TRBJ2-7, with TRBD1 matching over 7 bases. Germline V lookup: CDR1 SGHTA, CDR2 FQGNSA. Trimming at V came to 5 bases and at J to 4 bases, leaving 5 bases not matched to a gene. The CDR3 has 13 residues. The DNA for the CDR3 is TGTGCCAGCAGCCCACTGACAGGGTACGAGCAGTACTTC. It codes for CASSPLTGYEQYF.

This chain joins TRBV5-1 and TRBJ1-2; weak D call: TRBD1 (6 bases). Germline CDR1 SGHRS, CDR2 YFSETQ. Trimming took 4 bases from V and 1 from J, leaving 23 bases between them. The CDR3 contains 18 residues. CDR3 loop: CASSPQGWASVNNYGYTF. The CDR3 DNA follows: TGCGCCAGCAGCCCCCAGGGGTGGGCTAGCGTTAATAACTATGGCTACACCTTC.

The chain uses TRBV30 and TRBJ1-1; TRBD1 might be the D (6 bases). The CDR3 length is 11 residues. The V gene's germline CDR1 is GTSNPN and CDR2 SVGIG (reference sequence). Trimming took 8 bases from V and 4 from J, leaving 11 bases between them. CDR3 sequence: CATTGLTEAFF. The DNA of the CDR3 is TGTGCCACTACAGGGCTCACTGAAGCTTTCTTT.

This clone was counted between two and nine times. The V call is TRBV7-8, the J call TRBJ1-2, with 7 positions matching TRBD1. Per the germline V gene, CDR1 is SGHVS and CDR2 is FQNEAQ. CDR3 length: 14 residues. The ends lost 5 bases at V and 3 bases at J; junction bases unmatched: 6. CDR3 nucleotide sequence: TGTGCCAGCAGCCCACAAACAGGGGACTATGGCTACACCTTC. Protein: CASSPQTGDYGYTF.

The table lists this clone with a few counts. The V and J genes are TRBV4-1 and TRBJ2-2; D unclear. The CDR3 is 14 amino acids. V dropped 2 bases and J dropped 4 bases, with 8 bases sitting between them. The germline CDR1 and CDR2 sequences are MGHRA and YSYEKL. CDR3 nucleotide sequence: TGCGCCAGCAGCCAAACACGTGTCACCGGGGAGCTGTTTTTT. Its protein product is CASSQTRVTGELFF.

The rearrangement links TRBV5-5 to TRBJ2-1; 12 bases are a match to TRBD2. Losses at the gene ends were 0 bases for V and 10 bases for J; bases not matched to a gene: 5. Germline CDR1 is SGHKS and CDR2 is YYEKEE (reference sequence). The CDR3 extends over 15 amino acids. The DNA of the CDR3 is TGTGCCAGCAGCTTGGCTAGCGGGGGGGCATCCGAGCAGTTCTTC. Translation: CASSLASGGASEQFF.

The rearrangement joins TRBV7-9 to TRBJ1-2; no reliable D call. CDR1 is SEHNR and CDR2 is FQNEAQ in the germline V gene (reference sequence). The CDR3 has 13 residues. The V and J ends lost 3 bases and 8 bases respectively, with 13 bases between them. CDR3 sequence: CASSFVEASGYTF. In DNA form, the CDR3 reads TGTGCCAGCAGCTTTGTGGAGGCCTCCGGCTACACCTTC.

The chain couples TRBV11-1 to TRBJ2-3; no firm D call. V was cut by 0 bases and J by 1 base, with 5 bases left in between. Germline loops: CDR1 SGHAT, CDR2 FQDESV (reference sequence). The CDR3 sequence is 14 residues long. The CDR3 sequence: CASSLAWGTDTQYF. In DNA form, the CDR3 reads TGTGCCAGCAGCTTAGCGTGGGGCACAGATACGCAGTATTTT. Full variable domain (missing parts from reference TRBV11-1 and TRBJ2-3): EAEVAQSPRYKITEKSQAVAFWCDPISGHATLYWYRQILGQGPELLVQFQDESVVDDSQLPKDRFSAERLKGVDSTLKIQPAELGDSAMYLCASSLAWGTDTQYFGPGTRLTVL.

The V call is TRBV2, the J call TRBJ1-2, with D possibly TRBD1 on 6 matching bases. This CDR3 has 15 amino acids. The V gene's germline CDR1 is SNHLY and CDR2 FYNNEI. V lost 5 bases to trimming and J lost 7 bases, with 20 bases between them. CDR3 sequence (DNA): TGTGCCAGCAGTTTTGGGGGCTTCGCAGTGAGTGGCTACACCTTC. It yields the protein CASSFGGFAVSGYTF.

The V call is TRBV6-6, the J call TRBJ2-7; TRBD1 matches 8 bases. The V segment lost 4 bases and the J segment 0 bases; nucleotides outside the gene matches: 5. Per germline, CDR1 MNHNY and CDR2 SVGAGI (reference sequence). The CDR3 has 15 residues. CDR3 bases: TGTGCCAGCAGTTTCGGACAGGGAAGCTCCTACGAGCAGTACTTC. Protein product: CASSFGQGSSYEQYF.

This chain uses TRBV4-3 with TRBJ1-1; TRBD1 matches 7 bases. There are 15 residues in the CDR3. Germline values: CDR1 LGHNA, CDR2 YSLEER. Trimming removed 0 bases from V and 4 bases from J; junction bases left unmatched: 5. The CDR3: CASSQDSSGGTEAFF. CDR3 in DNA: TGCGCCAGCAGCCAAGATTCATCAGGGGGCACTGAAGCTTTCTTT.

The chain uses TRBV4-3 and TRBJ1-5, with D tentatively TRBD1 (5 bases). The CDR3 sequence is 15 residues long. The germline gives CDR1 LGHNA, CDR2 YSLEER. Trimming cost V 1 base and J 6 bases, with 13 bases left between them. This chain's CDR3 is CASSQGNGGSQPQHF. CDR3 DNA: TGCGCCAGCAGCCAAGGGAATGGGGGGAGTCAGCCCCAGCATTTT.

The chain joins TRBV6-1 to TRBJ1-2; 7 nucleotides match TRBD1. From germline, CDR1 is MNHNS and CDR2 SASEGT. Unmatched junction bases numbered 14, after V lost 8 bases and J lost 8 bases. This CDR3 is 14 amino acids long. The CDR3 DNA sequence: TGTGCCAGCGGAGGGCGGACAGGCGACGCGGGCTACACCTTC. This codes for CASGGRTGDAGYTF.

Only a few counts were recorded for this clone. The CDR3 DNA sequence: TGTGCCAGCAGCCCGTCGGCACTAACAGATACGCAGTATTTT. Translated, it gives CASSPSALTDTQYF. The genes are TRBV4-2 and TRBJ2-3; D gene unclear. Deletions cut 4 bases from V and 3 bases from J, with 11 bases between. Looked up from germline, CDR1 is LGHNA and CDR2 is YNFKEQ. The CDR3 is made up of 14 amino acids.

This clone was counted ten times or more. The chain is built from TRBV5-4 and TRBJ2-1, with 13 bases lining up with TRBD2. The germline CDR1 and CDR2 sequences are SGHNT and YYREEE (reference sequence). Unmatched junction bases numbered 1, after V lost 3 bases and J lost 4 bases. This CDR3 region has 15 residues. The CDR3 loop is CASSWTSGGYNEQFF. In DNA, the CDR3 is TGTGCCAGCAGCTGGACTAGCGGGGGTTACAATGAGCAGTTCTTC.

The chain has TRBV27 and TRBJ2-5, with TRBD1 matching over 8 bases. The germline CDR1 and CDR2 sequences are MNHEY and SMNVEV (reference sequence). CDR3 length: 16 amino acids. Unmatched junction bases numbered 7, after V lost 3 bases and J lost 1 base. Here the CDR3 reads CASSFNRGVFQETQYF. The CDR3 bases are TGTGCCAGCAGTTTTAACAGGGGGGTCTTCCAAGAGACCCAGTACTTC.

This sequence joins TRBV6-5 and TRBJ1-2, with TRBD1 matching over 8 bases. J was trimmed by 4 bases and V by 5 bases; bases with no gene match: 0. The germline CDR1 and CDR2 sequences are MNHEY and SVGAGI. The CDR3 sequence is 12 residues long. CDR3 in DNA: TGTGCCAGCAGTGGACAGGGCTATGGCTACACCTTC. It specifies CASSGQGYGYTF.

This clone was picked up a small number of times. The chain links TRBV2 to TRBJ2-4; D might be TRBD1 or TRBD2, each matching 7 bases. This CDR3 region has 15 residues. Germline loops: CDR1 SNHLY, CDR2 FYNNEI. The V end lost 4 bases, the J end lost 6 bases, and 16 bases lay between the germline ends. The CDR3 region is CASSGGGGAGNIQYF. Here the CDR3 DNA reads TGTGCCAGCAGTGGGGGAGGGGGCGCTGGAAACATTCAGTACTTC.

This clone appeared a few times. The gene calls are TRBV7-2 and TRBJ1-2, with D possibly being TRBD1 (5 bases). Germline CDR1 reads SGHTA; CDR2 reads FQGNSA. Trimming took off 1 base at V and 7 bases at J, with 10 bases between the two ends. CDR3 length equals 13 residues. For the CDR3, the DNA is TGTGCCAGCAGCTTAGGGACATTGATTGGCTACACCTTC. Amino acid sequence: CASSLGTLIGYTF.

This clone was detected only a few times. The chain employs TRBV4-3 and TRBJ1-5; TRBD1 agrees at 8 bases. The CDR3 extends over 15 amino acids. Germline CDR1 reads LGHNA; CDR2 reads YSLEER. V lost 0 bases to trimming and J lost 9 bases; unmatched junction nucleotides: 7. The CDR3 protein is CASSQDVQGARPQHF. The CDR3 DNA reads TGCGCCAGCAGCCAAGATGTTCAGGGGGCGAGGCCCCAGCATTTT.

The V and J genes are TRBV7-2 and TRBJ1-2; perhaps TRBD1 as D (5 bases). Germline-derived CDR1 and CDR2 are SGHTA and FQGNSA. The length of the CDR3 is 12 residues. Trimming left V 1 base short and J 13 bases short, with 13 bases between. This CDR3 reads CASSLDDRTITF. The CDR3 coding sequence is TGTGCCAGCAGCTTAGATGACCGGACAATCACCTTC.

A few counts support this clone. J is TRBJ2-6 and V is TRBV10-3; D possibly corresponds to TRBD2 (7 bases). The CDR3 covers 16 residues. Between the trimmed V and J ends, which lost 3 bases and 3 bases, there was a span of 12 bases. Germline values: CDR1 ENHRY, CDR2 SYGVKD. CDR3 amino acids: CAISDSGGRGANVLTF. For the CDR3, the DNA is TGTGCCATCAGTGATTCGGGGGGCCGTGGGGCCAACGTCCTGACTTTC.

This chain uses TRBV6-1 with TRBJ1-4; D is ambiguous. The germline CDR1 and CDR2 sequences are MNHNS and SASEGT. The V and J ends lost 8 bases and 5 bases respectively, with 15 bases between them. The CDR3 covers 14 residues. The chain's CDR3 is CASLIPPGNEKLFF. CDR3 nucleotide sequence: TGTGCCAGCTTGATTCCGCCGGGGAATGAAAAACTGTTTTTT.

V usage is TRBV30 and J usage is TRBJ2-2; D remains unclear. The CDR3 has 13 amino acids. V lost 0 bases and J 5 bases, leaving 7 bases between the germline ends. From germline, CDR1 is GTSNPN and CDR2 SVGIG (reference sequence). CDR3 sequence reads: CAWSVVETGELFF. The CDR3 nucleotides read TGTGCCTGGAGTGTAGTAGAAACCGGGGAGCTGTTTTTT.

Many counts were recorded for this clone. This chain joins TRBV19 and TRBJ2-5; 9 bases agree with TRBD1. CDR3 length: 13 residues. With 7 bases clipped from V and 7 bases from J, the junction kept 7 bases outside the gene matches. Per germline, CDR1 LNHDA and CDR2 SQIVND (reference sequence). The CDR3 region has the DNA TGTGCCAGTACCCCGGGACAGGGACGGACCCAGTACTTC. Protein sequence: CASTPGQGRTQYF.

This clone showed up just once. The genes are TRBV20-1 and TRBJ2-1; unclear D gene. CDR1 and CDR2 from the germline V gene are DFQATT and SNEGSKA (reference sequence). There are 11 residues in the CDR3. Trimming pared 5 bases from V and 5 bases from J, leaving 7 bases between. The CDR3 protein is CSAPTNNEQFF. CDR3 nucleotides: TGCAGTGCTCCTACCAACAATGAGCAGTTCTTC.

The chain links TRBV19 to TRBJ2-1; 7 bases map to TRBD2. From germline, CDR1 is LNHDA and CDR2 SQIVND (reference sequence). CDR3 length equals 15 residues. The V segment lost 1 base and the J segment 6 bases; nucleotides outside the gene matches: 6. CDR3 DNA: TGTGCCAGTAGTATAGGAGGGACTATTTCCAATGAGCAGTTCTTC. It is translated as CASSIGGTISNEQFF.

The V and J genes are TRBV6-6 and TRBJ1-3; the match to TRBD1 covers 7 bases. CDR3 length: 16 residues. Trimming at V came to 2 bases and at J to 0 bases, leaving 4 bases not matched to a gene. The germline V gene encodes CDR1 MNHNY and CDR2 SVGAGI (reference sequence). The CDR3 region is CASSYAGDSSGNTIYF. The CDR3 DNA sequence: TGTGCCAGCAGTTACGCCGGGGACAGCTCTGGAAACACCATATATTTT.

In this sample, this clone turned up a few times. The CDR3 region has the DNA TGTGCCAGCAGCCAAGACAGGAACTATGGCTACACCTTC. This translates into CASSQDRNYGYTF. The chain joins TRBV7-9 to TRBJ1-2; the D gene is possibly TRBD1 (6 bases). The V gene's germline CDR1 is SEHNR and CDR2 FQNEAQ (reference sequence). The CDR3 covers 13 residues. Trimming took off 5 bases at V and 2 bases at J, with 9 bases between the two ends.

The chain carries TRBV7-3 and TRBJ1-1, with 8 bases matching TRBD1. Germline V gives CDR1 SGHTA, CDR2 FQGTGA. V lost 8 bases, J lost 5 bases, and 10 bases stayed unmatched. The CDR3 totals 14 residues. In DNA, the CDR3 is TGTGCCAGCGGAACAGGGGGATCGAGGACTGAAGCTTTCTTT. Translating gives CASGTGGSRTEAFF.

This clone has more than one count but fewer than ten. V gene TRBV14 combines with J gene TRBJ2-1; D gene uncertain. The CDR3 sequence is 13 residues long. CDR1 and CDR2 (germline): SGHDN, FVKESK. Trimming stripped 0 bases from V and 12 bases from J, with 12 bases between. CDR3 DNA: TGTGCCAGCAGCCAAGATTTGAACGCGAGGCAGTTCTTC. This encodes CASSQDLNARQFF.